This TCR beta chain was identified during a study of esophageal squamous cell carcinoma under preoperative chemotherapy. The sample holds many counts of this clonotype. The target antigen is unknown. Specified time point: before preoperative PTX-NDP chemotherapy. Broader study findings: After treatment, tumor-infiltrating lymphocytes seemed to come partly from incoming peripheral T cells, not only local changes. Clonal contraction, more than amplification, hit abundant clones after paclitaxel-nedaplatin.

Germline V gene data show CDR1 as SGHTA and CDR2 as FQGNSA. The CDR3 is 15 residues long. The V segment lost 6 bases and the J segment 11 bases; nucleotides outside the gene matches: 14. From the PCR reads, TCRdb called clonotypes with MiXCR, one entry per CDR3 protein. The profile covers approximately 30,000 distinct CDR3 sequences, with 40% to 60% appearing a single time and roughly 12% taken by the ten largest. The chain joins TRBV7-2 to TRBJ2-5, with TRBD2 identical over 11 bases. This receptor was taken from a human donor with esophageal squamous cell carcinoma. The donor label of this sample is uncertain. Sample collection was performed from a patient given preoperative chemotherapy. CDR3 sequence reads: CASRPTSGRADEQYF. The CDR3 DNA reads TGTGCCAGCAGGCCAACTAGCGGGAGAGCCGATGAGCAGTACTTC.